Described below is a single T cell receptor (beta chain) sequence and its context. This clone was observed a handful of times. Its antigen is not yet known. No much larger clone exists at a distance of one base, and base qualities are not known. The data were taken from a study of cytomegalovirus exposure and HLA in healthy donors (dated by TCRdb to the late 2010s). In terms of the full investigation: According to a later analysis, one platform produced both the roughly 120 validation repertoires and the roughly 640 repertoires of the first cohort. The study aimed to test whether cataloging public T cell receptors could reveal signatures of past pathogen exposure. A separate validation cohort of over 95 different subjects was used in addition to the roughly 640-subject first cohort. High-throughput TCR immunosequencing, statistical association of individual TCRs with disease status, and machine learning were combined to predict cytomegalovirus infection status.

Study-level results and caveats: It was suggested by the authors that the approach could potentially be generalized to other disease states and immunological phenotypes. A later analysis had no HLA typing for the validation cohort, so co-occurrence there was scored across all 110 or so repertoires. In the study, 164 TCR beta chains were listed as associated with cytomegalovirus. In a later analysis, TCRs clustered in the first cohort were found to also tend to co-occur in the approximately 120 validation repertoires, with 85% to 95% of cluster scores above 0. A few of the identified cytomegalovirus-associated TCR beta chains were confirmed in vitro to be specific for cytomegalovirus antigens. In both the original and validation cohorts, the classifier was reported to diagnose cytomegalovirus status with high specificity and sensitivity. While some public TCRs were present in many individuals, most TCR sequences turned up only very rarely across donors.

Library preparation employed the immunoSEQ multiplex PCR assay. The study's own analysis went as follows. To diagnose cytomegalovirus status from the catalog of TCR beta chain sequences, a statistical classification framework was built. TCRdb took this table from immuneACCESS and kept in-frame rearrangements with V and J called. Such tables lack part of the clones; where checked against another copy, unresolved V genes explain under half of the gap, and the rest is unexplained. V, J and clone size derive from that table, while D and trimming were established from the DNA sequence. This sample holds some 220,000 clones; about 90% were observed only once. The biggest ten clones account for more than 1% of the sample. The CDR3 runs 16 amino acids, cysteine and phenylalanine included. Just CDR3 DNA is preserved here, 48 bases in frame from base 1. The germline V gene (reference sequence) gives CDR1 as MNHNY and CDR2 as SVGAGI. Unmatched junction bases come to 3, with V trimmed by 4 bases and J by 1 base.

Donors formed part of the validation cohort, which comprised 120 subjects and was distinct from the first cohort of some 700 subjects. Sequencing was done on a sample of PBMCs. The receptor chain draws on TRBV6-6 and TRBJ1-5, with TRBD1 identical over 11 junction bases. The receptor was isolated from a woman between 18 and 30 years old in good health and CMV-seronegative. At the DNA level, the sequence is TGTGCCAGCAGTTCCGGACAGGGGGCGAGCAATCAGCCCCAGCATTTT. Translated, this gives CASSSGQGASNQPQHF.